This record looks at one T cell receptor beta chain sequence and its context. The CDR3 runs to 19 residues. The germline V gene has CDR1 SQVTM and CDR2 ANQGSEA. The V end was cut by 3 bases, the J end by 4 bases, with 28 bases between. This sample is part of a study of cytomegalovirus exposure and HLA in healthy donors. Amplification used 60 Vbeta primers and 13 Jbeta primers. Here immunoSEQ multiplex PCR was the method, and the copy in TCRdb shows in-frame clones only, minus some. The sample has some 180,000 clones, roughly 85% seen once. The TCR was taken from a woman in her 50s in good health and CMV-seronegative. This chain uses TRBV29-1 with TRBJ2-1; the D gene could be TRBD1 or TRBD2 (10 bases each). Sequenced material: PBMCs. The CDR3 nucleotides are TGCAGCGTTGAGTCCGGGACAGGGGCACTAGCGGGATATTACAATGAGCAGTTCTTC. Amino acid sequence: CSVESGTGALAGYYNEQFF.